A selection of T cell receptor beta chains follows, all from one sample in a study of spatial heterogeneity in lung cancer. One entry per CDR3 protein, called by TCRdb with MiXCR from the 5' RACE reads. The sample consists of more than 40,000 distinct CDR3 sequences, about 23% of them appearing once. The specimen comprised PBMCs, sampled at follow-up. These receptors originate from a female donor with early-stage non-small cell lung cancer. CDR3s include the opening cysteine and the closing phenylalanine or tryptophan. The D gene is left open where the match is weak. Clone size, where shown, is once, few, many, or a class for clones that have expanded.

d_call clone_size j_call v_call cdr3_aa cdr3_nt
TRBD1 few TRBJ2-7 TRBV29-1 CSVGQGLNEQYF TGCAGCGTTGGACAGGGCCTGAACGAGCAGTACTTC
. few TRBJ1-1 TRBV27 CASSPQGTEAFF TGTGCCAGCAGCCCGCAGGGCACTGAAGCTTTCTTT
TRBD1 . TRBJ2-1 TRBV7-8 CVSSTRQGAVGNEQFF TGTGTCAGCAGCACAAGACAGGGGGCGGTGGGCAATGAGCAGTTCTTC
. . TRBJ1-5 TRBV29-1 CSVTGGIGGPQHF TGCAGCGTTACCGGGGGGATCGGGGGGCCCCAGCATTTT
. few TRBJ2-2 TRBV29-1 CSGRGYTGELFF TGCAGCGGAAGAGGTTACACCGGGGAGCTGTTTTTT
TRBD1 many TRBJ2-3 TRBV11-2 CASSFPRDRFIEDTQYF TGTGCCAGCAGCTTCCCCCGGGACAGGTTTATTGAAGATACGCAGTATTTT
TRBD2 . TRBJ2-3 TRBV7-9 CASSSYQGTSGGTDTQYF TGTGCCAGCAGCTCCTATCAAGGGACTAGCGGGGGCACAGATACGCAGTATTTT
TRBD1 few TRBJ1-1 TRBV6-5 CASTRDRGVSEAFF TGTGCCAGCACCCGGGACAGGGGTGTTTCTGAAGCTTTCTTT
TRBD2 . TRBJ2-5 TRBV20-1 CSARWLAGGGETQYF TGCAGTGCTAGGTGGCTAGCGGGAGGTGGGGAGACCCAGTACTTC
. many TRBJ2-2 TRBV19 CASYPTGVGTGELFF TGTGCCAGTTACCCCACTGGGGTGGGGACCGGGGAGCTGTTTTTT
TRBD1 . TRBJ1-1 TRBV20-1 CSASDRGNTEAFF TGCAGTGCTAGTGACAGGGGGAACACTGAAGCTTTCTTT
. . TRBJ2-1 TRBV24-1 CATSDQSSYNEQFF TGTGCCACCAGTGACCAAAGCTCCTACAATGAGCAGTTCTTC
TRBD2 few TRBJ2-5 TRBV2 CASGSRTSGGQETQYF TGTGCCAGCGGCTCCCGGACTAGCGGGGGACAAGAGACCCAGTACTTC
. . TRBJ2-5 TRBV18 CASSSHTGLGETQYF TGTGCCAGCTCATCCCACACAGGCTTGGGGGAGACCCAGTACTTC
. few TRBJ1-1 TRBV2 CASRTFTNFMNTEAFF TGTGCCAGCAGAACTTTCACTAACTTCATGAACACTGAAGCTTTCTTT
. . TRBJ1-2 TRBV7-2 CTSREGDRGYTF TGTACCAGCAGGGAGGGGGATCGTGGCTACACCTTC
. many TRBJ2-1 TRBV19 CASSIRQAYNEQFF TGTGCCAGTAGTATAAGGCAGGCCTACAATGAGCAGTTCTTC
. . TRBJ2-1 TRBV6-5 CASSNEGEQFF TGTGCCAGCAGTAATGAGGGTGAGCAGTTCTTC
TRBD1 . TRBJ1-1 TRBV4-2 CASSQDMFSGQENTEAFF TGTGCCAGCAGCCAAGATATGTTTTCGGGACAGGAGAACACTGAAGCTTTCTTT
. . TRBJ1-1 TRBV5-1 CASSLAEGVTEAFF TGCGCCAGCAGCCTGGCTGAGGGGGTCACTGAAGCTTTCTTT
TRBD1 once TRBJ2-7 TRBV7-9 CASSSRAGQGIYEQYF TGTGCCAGCAGCTCCAGAGCGGGACAGGGTATCTACGAGCAGTACTTC
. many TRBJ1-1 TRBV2 CASRRDGPTEAFF TGTGCCAGCAGGCGGGACGGCCCGACTGAAGCTTTCTTT
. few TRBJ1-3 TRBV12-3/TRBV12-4 CASSWGENTIYF TGTGCCAGCAGTTGGGGTGAAAACACCATATATTTT